The source of this T cell receptor beta chain is a study of CD8 T cells in ankylosing spondylitis (dated by TCRdb to about 2017). General notes on the study: The study set out to find disease-linked TCR variants by profiling T cell receptor beta repertoires in ankylosing spondylitis patients and healthy donors. The full study cohort comprised roughly 24 ankylosing spondylitis patients and 85 to 120 healthy donors. Samples of peripheral blood were taken, and for ankylosing spondylitis patients, synovial fluid was collected as well. Here is what the overall study found, with its caveats: The disease-linked clones showed a CD8+ phenotype and occurred at relatively low frequencies in peripheral blood. According to the report, matched synovial fluid samples from ankylosing spondylitis patients were significantly enriched for the disease-linked clones. A TCR beta motif made up of eight or nine highly homologous amino acid variants appeared to be characteristic of blood from ankylosing spondylitis patients. Some TCR beta motif variants had previously been reported in synovial fluid and blood of reactive arthritis patients, which suggested common disease-initiation mechanisms.

The germline V gene encodes CDR1 KGHSH and CDR2 LQKENI. Reading from cysteine to phenylalanine, the CDR3 counts 12 amino acids. The CDR3 DNA has 36 bases and is translated from base 1. V is shortened by 6 bases, J by 10 bases, and the region joining them spans 13 bases. Sequencing used an Illumina HiSeq 2500. Quantitative 5'-RACE with molecular barcodes was used to prepare TCR beta libraries. In the original analysis: A new computational method, built on a probabilistic model of VDJ rearrangement, was used to identify disease-linked TCR variants. The public sequencing data were trimmed at Q25 with fastp and processed into clonotypes with MiXCR by TCRdb, which kept only in-frame beta chains. When rows share a CDR3 protein, they turn into one entry using the most common DNA and genes. For this entry, the V and J calls and clone size follow TCRdb and not the study's own pipeline. This sample is represented by some 800,000 distinct CDR3 sequences; approximately 10% of them were singletons. Clones ranked in the top ten supply approximately 0.51% of the sample.

This clonotype was seen a few times. Its antigen specificity is not known. No much larger clone is present one base from it, and per-base qualities are unavailable. Sequencing input: blood, either unsorted or a sorted T cell fraction (not recorded which). The TCR comes from a male donor with ankylosing spondylitis. The chain uses TRBV18 and TRBJ2-1; the D gene lacks a confident call. DNA sequence: TGTGCCAGCTCCCGACTGATTGGGGAGCAGTTCTTC. Translated, it reads CASSRLIGEQFF.